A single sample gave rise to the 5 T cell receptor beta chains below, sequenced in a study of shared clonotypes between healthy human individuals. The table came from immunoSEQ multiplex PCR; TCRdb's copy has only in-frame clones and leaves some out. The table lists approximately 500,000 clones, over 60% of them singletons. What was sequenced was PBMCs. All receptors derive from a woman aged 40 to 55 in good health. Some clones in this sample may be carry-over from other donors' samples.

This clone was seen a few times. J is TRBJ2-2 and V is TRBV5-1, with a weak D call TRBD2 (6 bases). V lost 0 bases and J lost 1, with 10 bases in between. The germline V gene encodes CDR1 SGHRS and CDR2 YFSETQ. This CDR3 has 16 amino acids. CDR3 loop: CASSLGLARNTGELFF. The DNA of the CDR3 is TGCGCCAGCAGCTTGGGTCTAGCGAGGAACACCGGGGAGCTGTTTTTT. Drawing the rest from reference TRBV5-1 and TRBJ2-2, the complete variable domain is KAGVTQTPRYLIKTRGQQVTLSCSPISGHRSVSWYQQTPGQGLQFLFEYFSETQRNKGNFPGRFSGRQFSNSRSEMNVSTLELGDSALYLCASSLGLARNTGELFFGEGSRLTVL.

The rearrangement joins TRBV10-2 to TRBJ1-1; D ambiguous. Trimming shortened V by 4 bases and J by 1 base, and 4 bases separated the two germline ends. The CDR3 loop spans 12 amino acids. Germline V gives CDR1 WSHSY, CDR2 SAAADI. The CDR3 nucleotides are TGCGCCAGCAGTGGGGCGAACACTGAAGCTTTCTTT. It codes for CASSGANTEAFF.

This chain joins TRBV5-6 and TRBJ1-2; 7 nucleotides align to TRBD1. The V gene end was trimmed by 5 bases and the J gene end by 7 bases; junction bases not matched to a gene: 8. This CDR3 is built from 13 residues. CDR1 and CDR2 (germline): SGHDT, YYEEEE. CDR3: CASRNEGARGYTF. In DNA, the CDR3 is TGTGCCAGCAGGAATGAGGGGGCGCGTGGCTACACCTTC.

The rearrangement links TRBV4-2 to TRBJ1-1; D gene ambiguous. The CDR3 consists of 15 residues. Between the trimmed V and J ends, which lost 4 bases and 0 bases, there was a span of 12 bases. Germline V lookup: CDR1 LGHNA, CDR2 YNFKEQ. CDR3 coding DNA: TGTGCCAGCAGCCCAGGCCCGGGAGTGAACACTGAAGCTTTCTTT. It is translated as CASSPGPGVNTEAFF.

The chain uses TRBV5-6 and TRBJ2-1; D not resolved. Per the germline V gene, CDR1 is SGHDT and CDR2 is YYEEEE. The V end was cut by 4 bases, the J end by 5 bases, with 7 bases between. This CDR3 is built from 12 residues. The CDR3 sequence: CASSRADNEQFF. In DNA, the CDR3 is TGTGCCAGCAGCCGGGCCGACAATGAGCAGTTCTTC.